A single sample is the source of the 21 T cell receptor beta chains below, sequenced in a study of control samples from healthy donors and cancer patients. Here immunoSEQ multiplex PCR was the method, and the copy in TCRdb shows in-frame clones only, minus some. The table has 100,000 to 150,000 clones, roughly 87% seen once. Sequenced sample: blood. These receptors all stem from a middle-aged man in good health.

This clone was picked up one time. The sample has other DNA sequences that encode this CDR3 too. The V gene is TRBV24-1, the J gene TRBJ1-1; 7 bases line up with TRBD1. Germline V gene lookup returns CDR1 KGHDR and CDR2 SFDVKD. With 5 bases clipped from V and 1 base from J, the junction kept 0 bases outside the gene matches. The CDR3 loop spans 13 amino acids. The CDR3 DNA reads as TGTGCCACCAGTGGACAGGGGAACACTGAAGCTTTCTTT. It specifies CATSGQGNTEAFF.

The CDR3 reads CASSLASTSGNTIYF. The CDR3 region has the DNA TGTGCCAGCAGCTTAGCCTCTACATCTGGAAACACCATATATTTT. The V gene is TRBV7-6, the J gene TRBJ1-3; D is unclear. V was trimmed by 0 bases and J by 1 base, leaving 7 bases between them. This CDR3 is 15 amino acids long. Germline-derived CDR1 and CDR2 are SGHVS and FNYEAQ.

The chain links TRBV18 to TRBJ2-7; possibly TRBD2 for D (6 bases). The V gene lost 3 bases and the J gene lost 3 bases, with 18 bases spanning the gap. CDR3 length equals 16 residues. Germline CDR1 KGHSH, CDR2 LQKENI. CDR3 nucleotides: TGTGCCAGCTCACCCTCCACGGGACTCAATGTCTACGAGCAGTACTTC. Amino acids: CASSPSTGLNVYEQYF.

The gene calls are TRBV21-1 and TRBJ2-2. TRBV21-1 is reported as a pseudogene. The CDR3 extends over 13 amino acids. The CDR3 DNA is TGTGCCAGCAGCAAGTCCCCCACCGGGGAGCTGTTTTTT. It yields the protein CASSKSPTGELFF.

The chain links TRBV27 to TRBJ1-5, with D maybe TRBD1 (5 bases). Looked up from germline, CDR1 is MNHEY and CDR2 is SMNVEV (reference sequence). The CDR3 length is 14 residues. Trimming removed 7 bases at V and 6 bases at J, with 16 bases between. CDR3 DNA: TGTGCCAGCAAACCCGATTGGGGGGGTCAGCCCCAGCATTTT. It yields the protein CASKPDWGGQPQHF.

In its sample, this clone was seen a few times. The CDR3 DNA follows: TGTGCCAGCAGCTTAGGGCCTCCGGGGGCTAATGAAAAACTGTTTTTT. Encoded protein: CASSLGPPGANEKLFF. The V and J genes are TRBV7-2 and TRBJ1-4; D perhaps matches TRBD1 (5 bases). The CDR3 has 16 residues. Germline V lookup: CDR1 SGHTA, CDR2 FQGNSA. The germline V and J ends were trimmed by 1 base and 3 bases, with 12 bases remaining between them.

The chain combines TRBV3-1 (or the pseudogene TRBV3-2) with TRBJ1-2; D uncertain. Germline CDR1 reads LGHDT; CDR2 reads YNNKEL (reference sequence). Trimming removed 4 bases at V and 4 bases at J, with 13 bases between. The CDR3 covers 14 residues. CDR3 sequence reads: CASSPNPGSYGYTF. CDR3 sequence (DNA): TGTGCCAGCAGCCCGAATCCAGGCTCCTATGGCTACACCTTC.

This chain uses TRBV29-1 with TRBJ1-1; 9 bases align to TRBD1. Losses at the gene ends were 6 bases for V and 0 bases for J; bases not matched to a gene: 11. Germline-derived CDR1 and CDR2 are SQVTM and ANQGSEA. CDR3 length: 16 residues. This chain's CDR3 is CSVIGQGNLMNTEAFF. CDR3 nucleotides: TGCAGCGTGATTGGACAGGGGAACCTCATGAACACTGAAGCTTTCTTT.

V is TRBV18 and J is TRBJ2-7, with TRBD1 matching 10 bases. The CDR3 is 15 residues long. Trimming took 3 bases from V and 0 from J; bases not matched to a gene: 2. From germline, CDR1 is KGHSH and CDR2 LQKENI. For the CDR3, the DNA is TGTGCCAGCTCACCTGACAGGGGGCACTCCTACGAGCAGTACTTC. Its translation is CASSPDRGHSYEQYF.

The V and J genes are TRBV18 and TRBJ1-2; D gene unclear. The germline V gene encodes CDR1 KGHSH and CDR2 LQKENI. V lost 2 bases to trimming and J lost 3 bases, with 7 bases between them. This CDR3 contains 13 residues. The CDR3 nucleotides read TGTGCCAGCTCACCAACAGCGGACTATGGCTACACCTTC. This codes for CASSPTADYGYTF.

This chain uses TRBV18 with TRBJ2-3; D uncertain. The CDR3 covers 14 residues. Trimming stripped 0 bases from V and 6 bases from J, with 10 bases between. Germline V gene data show CDR1 as KGHSH and CDR2 as LQKENI. The CDR3 DNA is TGTGCCAGCTCACCACCTAATCTCCTGGATACGCAGTATTTT. Amino acids: CASSPPNLLDTQYF. The full variable domain, its missing parts supplied by reference TRBV18 and TRBJ2-3, is NAGVMQNPRHLVRRRGQEARLRCSPMKGHSHVYWYRQLPEEGLKFMVYLQKENIIDESGMPKERFSAEFPKEGPSILRIQQVVRGDSAAYFCASSPPNLLDTQYFGPGTRLTVL.

Here the CDR3 DNA reads TGTGCCAGCAGTGGGGTTAGGGGCCATTGGACCCAGTACTTC. The encoded protein is CASSGVRGHWTQYF. The chain recombines TRBV25-1 with TRBJ2-5; D is perhaps TRBD1 (5 bases). Germline CDR1 reads MGHDK; CDR2 reads SYGVNS. The CDR3 length is 14 residues. Trimming took 4 bases from V and 7 from J, leaving 16 bases between them.

This clone was recorded only once. This chain links TRBV6-5 with TRBJ1-1, with D perhaps TRBD1 (5 bases). Germline CDR1 MNHEY, CDR2 SVGAGI. V was shortened by 1 base and J by 0 bases, with 6 bases between the two germline ends. The CDR3 totals 14 residues. The CDR3: CASSYLGVNTEAFF. CDR3 DNA sequence: TGTGCCAGCAGTTACTTGGGGGTGAACACTGAAGCTTTCTTT.

In this sample, this clone turned up once. The gene calls are TRBV10-3 and TRBJ1-4; D remains unclear. V dropped 4 bases and J dropped 3 bases, with 18 bases sitting between them. Per germline, CDR1 ENHRY and CDR2 SYGVKD. The length of the CDR3 is 17 residues. DNA for the CDR3: TGTGCCATCAGTGTAACCGGGATGGTGTCAGCTAATGAAAAACTGTTTTTT. It is translated as CAISVTGMVSANEKLFF.

This rearrangement joins TRBV5-1 to TRBJ2-7; D unclear. CDR3 length: 12 amino acids. Germline-derived CDR1 and CDR2 are SGHRS and YFSETQ. Trimming took off 2 bases at V and 1 base at J, with 4 bases between the two ends. The CDR3 loop is CASSFESYEQYF. CDR3 coding DNA: TGCGCCAGCAGCTTTGAGTCCTACGAGCAGTACTTC.

The CDR3 here is CASSLDRGSTEAFF. The CDR3 coding sequence is TGTGCCAGCAGCTTAGACAGGGGGAGCACTGAAGCTTTCTTT. The V call is TRBV7-2, the J call TRBJ1-1, with 8 bases aligning to TRBD1. CDR1 and CDR2 (germline): SGHTA, FQGNSA. The CDR3 loop spans 14 amino acids. V shed 1 base, J shed 4 bases, and the junction held 2 bases outside the gene matches.

V gene TRBV5-1 combines with J gene TRBJ2-1, with 10 bases aligning to TRBD1. CDR1 is SGHRS, CDR2 YFSETQ, per germline. V shed 4 bases and J 3 bases; nucleotides not matched to a gene: 4. The length of the CDR3 is 15 residues. The CDR3: CASSKGQGGYNEQFF. CDR3 in DNA: TGCGCCAGCAGCAAAGGACAGGGGGGCTACAATGAGCAGTTCTTC.

This clone was observed a handful of times. This chain uses TRBV5-4 with TRBJ1-6; possible D gene TRBD1, 6 bases. With 5 bases removed from V and 7 bases from J, the gap between germline ends came to 19 bases. Germline values: CDR1 SGHNT, CDR2 YYREEE (reference sequence). CDR3 length: 16 residues. In DNA, the CDR3 is TGTGCCAGCAGAATGGGGGGCGGGGCCTGGAATTCACCCCTCCACTTT. It encodes CASRMGGGAWNSPLHF.

The chain recombines TRBV6-2 or TRBV6-3 with TRBJ1-3; D possibly corresponds to TRBD1 (5 bases). The V end lost 1 base, the J end lost 0 bases, and 16 bases lay between the germline ends. Germline CDR1 MNHEY, CDR2 SVGEGT. This CDR3 has 18 amino acids. CDR3 loop: CASSYYRKDTRSGNTIYF. CDR3 coding DNA: TGTGCCAGCAGTTACTACCGTAAGGACACCCGCTCTGGAAACACCATATATTTT.

The chain recombines TRBV4-3 with TRBJ2-6; weak D call: TRBD1 (5 bases). Germline V gives CDR1 LGHNA, CDR2 YSLEER. Trimming took 3 bases from V and 0 from J, leaving 9 bases between them. The CDR3 length is 16 residues. The CDR3 loop reads CASSQDTTSGANVLTF. The DNA for the CDR3 is TGCGCCAGCAGCCAGGACACTACCTCTGGGGCCAACGTCCTGACTTTC.

The chain is built from TRBV19 and TRBJ2-5; 7 bases match TRBD1. This CDR3 has 14 amino acids. CDR1 and CDR2 (germline): LNHDA, SQIVND (reference sequence). Germline trimming cut 4 bases from V and 5 bases from J; bases unmatched to any gene: 7. The chain's CDR3 is CASSRAGGWETQYF. CDR3 DNA sequence: TGTGCCAGTAGTAGGGCAGGGGGATGGGAGACCCAGTACTTC.